The 5 T cell receptor beta chains presented below share a single source sample, sequenced in a study of T cell responses to AZD1222 COVID-19 vaccine. The repertoire was sequenced with immunoSEQ multiplex PCR; TCRdb's copy has only in-frame clones and lacks some. This repertoire shows some 170,000 clones, roughly 89% found once; its top ten account for 1.5% to 2%. The sequencing here drew on peripheral blood, taken on day 0 of AZD1222 vaccination. The receptor set was obtained from an adult in good health.

This clone appeared a single time. The chain joins TRBV5-6 to TRBJ1-4, with TRBD1 matching 7 bases. Germline assignment: CDR1 SGHDT and CDR2 YYEEEE. The CDR3 contains 14 residues. The trim removed 4 bases at V and 8 bases at J, leaving 8 bases unmatched. CDR3 nucleotides: TGTGCCAGCAGCATGACAGGGCGCGGGGAAAAACTGTTTTTT. It translates to CASSMTGRGEKLFF. The full variable domain, its missing parts supplied by reference TRBV5-6 and TRBJ1-4, is DAGVTQSPTHLIKTRGQQVTLRCSPKSGHDTVSWYQQALGQGPQFIFQYYEEEERQRGNFPDRFSGHQFPNYSSELNVNALLLGDSALYLCASSMTGRGEKLFFGSGTQLSVL.

The chain is built from TRBV18 and TRBJ1-6, with D maybe TRBD1 (6 bases). Trimming removed 3 bases at V and 8 bases at J, with 14 bases between. Looked up from germline, CDR1 is KGHSH and CDR2 is LQKENI. The CDR3 contains 15 residues. CDR3 loop: CASSPRSQGDSPLHF. DNA for the CDR3: TGTGCCAGCTCACCGAGGTCACAGGGCGATTCACCCCTCCACTTT.

CDR3 sequence: CASSSRTGQNIQYF. CDR3 sequence (DNA): TGTGCCAGCAGCTCCCGGACAGGACAGAACATTCAGTACTTC. The chain carries TRBV7-6 and TRBJ2-4; TRBD1 agrees at 7 bases. Looked up from germline, CDR1 is SGHVS and CDR2 is FNYEAQ. The CDR3 runs 14 residues. J lost 7 bases, V lost 4 bases, and 7 bases had no gene match.

The chain combines TRBV28 with TRBJ1-4; D is uncertain. The V and J ends lost 6 bases and 6 bases respectively, with 17 bases between them. The CDR3 runs to 15 residues. The germline CDR1 and CDR2 sequences are MDHEN and SYDVKM. In DNA form, the CDR3 reads TGTGCCAGCAGCCTAGAGTCAGAAGCGGATGAAAAACTGTTTTTT. Translation gives CASSLESEADEKLFF.

The rearrangement joins TRBV9 to TRBJ1-2; the match to TRBD1 covers 9 bases. Germline V lookup: CDR1 SGDLS, CDR2 YYNGEE. The CDR3 runs to 18 residues. The V gene end was trimmed by 0 bases and the J gene end by 8 bases; junction bases not matched to a gene: 17. For the CDR3, the DNA is TGTGCCAGCAGCGTAGGTCGGACGGCTGGGACAGGGAGGGACGGCTACACCTTC. This translates into CASSVGRTAGTGRDGYTF.